Listed here are 14 T cell receptor beta chains from one sample, sequenced in a study of cytomegalovirus exposure and HLA in healthy donors. Generated by immunoSEQ multiplex PCR, the TCRdb table keeps only in-frame clones and is missing some. This sample has 300,000 or so clones, with approximately 91% found just once. The sample consisted of PBMCs. The receptors were sampled from a young man in good health and CMV-seronegative.

The genes are TRBV10-3 and TRBJ2-1, with 8 nucleotides matching TRBD2. The CDR3 has 18 residues. V trimming: 0 bases; J trimming: 3 bases; junction bases outside the gene matches: 10. Looked up from germline, CDR1 is ENHRY and CDR2 is SYGVKD. The CDR3 DNA follows: TGTGCCATCAGTGAGTCAGTGGCCGGGGGGGGGCTCTACAATGAGCAGTTCTTC. As protein: CAISESVAGGGLYNEQFF.

This chain uses TRBV18 with TRBJ1-6; 7 nucleotides agree with TRBD1. This CDR3 has 17 residues. V lost 4 bases and J lost 3; bases outside the gene matches: 9. Germline values: CDR1 KGHSH, CDR2 LQKENI. The CDR3 is CASSQIPGQNYNSPLHF. Here the CDR3 DNA reads TGTGCCAGCTCACAGATACCGGGACAGAACTATAATTCACCCCTCCACTTT.

The V and J genes are TRBV7-8 and TRBJ1-6, with D hard to call. The CDR3 is 14 residues long. Trimming stripped 5 bases from V and 7 bases from J, with 12 bases between. Looked up from germline, CDR1 is SGHVS and CDR2 is FQNEAQ. CDR3 DNA sequence: TGTGCCAGCAGCCAGCGTACGCGGAATTCACCCCTCCACTTT. It is translated as CASSQRTRNSPLHF.

CDR3 residues: CASTLGGAYEQYF. The CDR3 bases are TGTGCCAGCACCCTAGGGGGGGCCTACGAGCAGTACTTC. This rearrangement joins TRBV5-8 to TRBJ2-7, with D maybe TRBD2 (7 bases). The CDR3 covers 13 residues. V was cut by 6 bases and J by 2 bases, with 12 bases left in between. Germline-derived CDR1 and CDR2 are SGHTS and YDEGEE.

This clone was observed a single time. The rearrangement links TRBV7-2 to TRBJ1-2; TRBD1 aligns across 8 bases. Germline lookup yields CDR1 SGHTA and CDR2 FQGNSA. CDR3 length: 16 residues. Trimming cost V 1 base and J 7 bases; bases outside gene matches: 11. In DNA, the CDR3 is TGTGCCAGCAGCTTAGATGCCTCAGGGGGCGCAGGTGGCTACACCTTC. This gives the protein CASSLDASGGAGGYTF. Full variable domain (rest looked up from reference TRBV7-2 and TRBJ1-2): GAGVSQSPSNKVTEKGKDVELRCDPISGHTALYWYRQSLGQGLEFLIYFQGNSAPDKSGLPSDRFSAERTGGSVSTLTIQRTQQEDSAVYLCASSLDASGGAGGYTFGSGTRLTVV.

The CDR3 here is CASSLVSFGDTAPDSNQPQHF. Here the CDR3 DNA reads TGCGCCAGCAGCTTGGTCTCGTTCGGGGATACGGCCCCAGATAGCAATCAGCCCCAGCATTTT. V gene TRBV5-1 combines with J gene TRBJ1-5, with D unclear. The CDR3 extends over 21 amino acids. Trimming left V 0 bases short and J 0 bases short, with 25 bases between. The V gene's germline CDR1 is SGHRS and CDR2 YFSETQ.

The chain recombines TRBV6-1 with TRBJ1-1; 8 nucleotides line up with TRBD1. Losses at the gene ends were 2 bases for V and 8 bases for J; bases not matched to a gene: 4. The CDR3 extends over 13 amino acids. In germline, CDR1 is MNHNS, CDR2 SASEGT. CDR3 residues: CASSEYRGGEAFF. In DNA form, the CDR3 reads TGTGCCAGCAGTGAATACAGGGGGGGGGAAGCTTTCTTT.

In DNA form, the CDR3 reads TGTGCCAGCAGCCAAACGGGGTTTATAAATTCACCCCTCCACTTT. It specifies CASSQTGFINSPLHF. The V call is TRBV7-2, the J call TRBJ1-6; D call uncertain. CDR1 and CDR2 from the germline V gene are SGHTA and FQGNSA. CDR3 length: 15 residues. The ends were cut back, 5 bases at V and 7 bases at J, with 15 bases in the middle.

This clone has only a few counts. The chain combines TRBV7-8 with TRBJ2-3, with 7 bases matching TRBD1. The CDR3 length is 14 residues. Germline V lookup: CDR1 SGHVS, CDR2 FQNEAQ. Unmatched junction bases numbered 5, after V lost 5 bases and J lost 3 bases. CDR3 DNA sequence: TGTGCCAGCAGCCTCCAACAGGGGACAGATACGCAGTATTTT. Its protein is CASSLQQGTDTQYF.

The chain recombines TRBV11-3 with TRBJ2-7; D is undetermined. The CDR3 has 12 residues. Trimming shortened V by 2 bases and J by 6 bases, and 8 bases separated the two germline ends. The germline gives CDR1 SGHNT, CDR2 YENEEA. The CDR3 reads CASSLPSSEQYF. CDR3 in DNA: TGTGCCAGCAGCTTACCCTCGAGCGAGCAGTACTTC.

The chain links TRBV29-1 to TRBJ1-2; TRBD1 matches at 7 bases. The CDR3 spans 14 residues. The trim removed 4 bases at V and 2 bases at J, leaving 7 bases unmatched. Germline lookup yields CDR1 SQVTM and CDR2 ANQGSEA. The CDR3 DNA reads TGCAGCGTTGGGCGGACAGGAGTAAACTATGGCTACACCTTC. Protein product: CSVGRTGVNYGYTF.

This clone was seen a few times. V gene TRBV5-1 combines with J gene TRBJ2-5; D unresolved. V lost 2 bases and J 3 bases, leaving 2 bases between the germline ends. The CDR3 totals 11 residues. CDR1 SGHRS and CDR2 YFSETQ come from the germline V gene. Here the CDR3 DNA reads TGCGCCAGCAGCTTCGAAGAGACCCAGTACTTC. It is translated as CASSFEETQYF.

The chain recombines TRBV29-1 with TRBJ2-7; 7 positions agree with TRBD1. Germline V CDR1 and CDR2: SQVTM, ANQGSEA. The CDR3 totals 15 residues. The J segment lost 3 bases and the V segment lost 3 bases, leaving 11 bases of the junction unmatched. DNA of the CDR3: TGCAGCGTTGAGTTTAGGGGACAGCGCGTCTACGAGCAGTACTTC. Translation: CSVEFRGQRVYEQYF.

This clone was counted once. V and J are TRBV5-1 and TRBJ2-7; D might be TRBD2 (5 bases). Germline V CDR1 and CDR2: SGHRS, YFSETQ. The CDR3 is 15 residues long. Trimming took 1 base from V and 2 from J, leaving 13 bases between them. Written as DNA, the CDR3 is TGCGCCAGCAGCTTGTCACAGAGAGCGGCCTACGAGCAGTACTTC. This sequence encodes CASSLSQRAAYEQYF.